This is a list of T cell receptor beta chains from one sample in a study of T cell responses to AZD1222 COVID-19 vaccine. Generated by immunoSEQ multiplex PCR, the TCRdb table keeps only in-frame clones and is missing some. The table shows about 180,000 clones, with around nine tenths occurring only once. The material sequenced was peripheral blood, taken 28 days after the second AZD1222 dose. The receptors were sampled from an adult who received the AZD1222 COVID-19 vaccine. The CDR3 runs from the conserved cysteine through the conserved F or W. Fields, in order: D gene, V gene, J gene, clone size, CDR3 DNA, CDR3 protein. A D gene is named only where the DNA matches it firmly. Some rows have no size entry. The others give once, few or many, or a class for an expanded clone.

d_gene: NA; v_gene: TRBV5-1; j_gene: TRBJ1-4; abundance: once; CDR3nt: TGCGCCAGCAGCTTGGGTAGGGCGGGGGAAAAACTGTTTTTT; CDR3aa: CASSLGRAGEKLFF
d_gene: NA; v_gene: TRBV3-1/TRBV3-2; j_gene: TRBJ1-1; abundance: NA; CDR3nt: TGTGCCAGCAGCCGACTGGGCACTGAAGCTTTCTTT; CDR3aa: CASSRLGTEAFF
d_gene: NA; v_gene: TRBV7-3; j_gene: TRBJ1-1; abundance: once; CDR3nt: TGTGCCAGCAGCTTAAACTGGAACACTGAAGCTTTCTTT; CDR3aa: CASSLNWNTEAFF
d_gene: NA; v_gene: TRBV2; j_gene: TRBJ1-6; abundance: many; CDR3nt: TGTGCCAGCAGTGAACGGCAGGGTAGTAGTTCACCCCTCCACTTT; CDR3aa: CASSERQGSSSPLHF
d_gene: NA; v_gene: TRBV3-1/TRBV3-2; j_gene: TRBJ2-3; abundance: NA; CDR3nt: TGTGCCAGCAGCCAAGGGGAGAAAGATACGCAGTATTTT; CDR3aa: CASSQGEKDTQYF
d_gene: TRBD1; v_gene: TRBV5-1; j_gene: TRBJ1-2; abundance: once; CDR3nt: TGCGCCAGCAGCTTGGAGGGACAGGGGTATGGCTACACCTTC; CDR3aa: CASSLEGQGYGYTF
d_gene: NA; v_gene: TRBV6-4; j_gene: TRBJ1-6; abundance: NA; CDR3nt: TGTGCCAGCAGTGACGGGGGGACGACTAATTCACCCCTCCACTTT; CDR3aa: CASSDGGTTNSPLHF
d_gene: TRBD1; v_gene: TRBV5-1; j_gene: TRBJ2-1; abundance: NA; CDR3nt: TGCGCCAGCAGGCCCGGGACAGAATCCTACAATGAGCAGTTCTTC; CDR3aa: CASRPGTESYNEQFF
d_gene: TRBD1; v_gene: TRBV6-5; j_gene: TRBJ1-1; abundance: NA; CDR3nt: TGTGCCAGCAGCTTCCAGGGGGCGCGAACTGAAGCTTTCTTT; CDR3aa: CASSFQGARTEAFF
d_gene: TRBD1; v_gene: TRBV7-8; j_gene: TRBJ2-2; abundance: NA; CDR3nt: TGTGCCAGCAGCTTTGGTGGACAGGGCCCCGGGGAGCTGTTTTTT; CDR3aa: CASSFGGQGPGELFF
d_gene: TRBD2; v_gene: TRBV4-3; j_gene: TRBJ2-5; abundance: NA; CDR3nt: TGCGCCAGCAGCCAACTAACCGGGACTAGCGGCGGGACCCAGTACTTC; CDR3aa: CASSQLTGTSGGTQYF
d_gene: NA; v_gene: TRBV7-2; j_gene: TRBJ2-1; abundance: NA; CDR3nt: TGTGCCAGCAGCTTAGGGGCGGTCTACAATGAGCAGTTCTTC; CDR3aa: CASSLGAVYNEQFF
d_gene: NA; v_gene: TRBV15; j_gene: TRBJ1-2; abundance: NA; CDR3nt: TGTGCCACCAGCAGAGAACAGATAGATGGCTACACCTTC; CDR3aa: CATSREQIDGYTF
d_gene: NA; v_gene: TRBV5-5; j_gene: TRBJ1-5; abundance: NA; CDR3nt: TGTGCCAGCAGCTTGGGGGTCTCCAGGGCGTACTATAGCAATCAGCCCCAGCATTTT; CDR3aa: CASSLGVSRAYYSNQPQHF
d_gene: NA; v_gene: TRBV29-1; j_gene: TRBJ2-7; abundance: NA; CDR3nt: TGCAGCGTTGAGAAACAGTCTCACGAGCAGTACTTC; CDR3aa: CSVEKQSHEQYF
d_gene: TRBD1; v_gene: TRBV2; j_gene: TRBJ1-1; abundance: NA; CDR3nt: TGTGCCAGCAGTGGGCAGGGGGTCACTGAAGCTTTCTTT; CDR3aa: CASSGQGVTEAFF
d_gene: NA; v_gene: TRBV15; j_gene: TRBJ2-6; abundance: NA; CDR3nt: TGTGCCACCAGCGGGGCGGGTCGTCTCTCTGGGGCCAACGTCCTGACTTTC; CDR3aa: CATSGAGRLSGANVLTF
d_gene: TRBD2; v_gene: TRBV5-4; j_gene: TRBJ2-7; abundance: NA; CDR3nt: TGTGCCAGCAGCTTGGGGACTAGCGGGGGGGCCGGCGAGCAGTACTTC; CDR3aa: CASSLGTSGGAGEQYF
d_gene: TRBD1; v_gene: TRBV30; j_gene: TRBJ1-5; abundance: NA; CDR3nt: TGTGCCTGGAACACAGGGGAGAATCAGCCCCAGCATTTT; CDR3aa: CAWNTGENQPQHF
d_gene: TRBD1; v_gene: TRBV19; j_gene: TRBJ2-1; abundance: NA; CDR3nt: TGTGCCAGTAGTAGGACAGGGGGCAATGAGCAGTTCTTC; CDR3aa: CASSRTGGNEQFF
d_gene: NA; v_gene: TRBV7-9; j_gene: TRBJ1-6; abundance: NA; CDR3nt: TGTGCCAGCAGCTTCACAGCTAATTCACCCCTCCACTTT; CDR3aa: CASSFTANSPLHF
d_gene: TRBD1; v_gene: TRBV29-1; j_gene: TRBJ1-2; abundance: NA; CDR3nt: TGCAGCGTCCGGACAGGGAACCTTCTTGATGGCTACACCTTC; CDR3aa: CSVRTGNLLDGYTF
d_gene: NA; v_gene: TRBV29-1; j_gene: TRBJ1-5; abundance: few; CDR3nt: TGCAGCGCCAGACAGGACCTCAATCAGCCCCAGCATTTT; CDR3aa: CSARQDLNQPQHF
d_gene: NA; v_gene: TRBV9; j_gene: TRBJ1-6; abundance: NA; CDR3nt: TGTGCCAGCACCCGAGGGCCCCCTAATAATTCACCCCTCCACTTT; CDR3aa: CASTRGPPNNSPLHF
d_gene: TRBD1; v_gene: TRBV4-2; j_gene: TRBJ2-3; abundance: NA; CDR3nt: TGTGCCAGCAGCCGAGCCGGGACAGGGTTCACAGATACGCAGTATTTT; CDR3aa: CASSRAGTGFTDTQYF
d_gene: NA; v_gene: TRBV7-3; j_gene: TRBJ1-5; abundance: NA; CDR3nt: TGTGCCAGCAGCCCAGACCAACTCCGGCCCCAGCATTTT; CDR3aa: CASSPDQLRPQHF
d_gene: NA; v_gene: TRBV5-1; j_gene: TRBJ2-7; abundance: NA; CDR3nt: TGCGCCAGCAGCCCACAGGGATTCGCGGGAGAGCAGTACTTC; CDR3aa: CASSPQGFAGEQYF
d_gene: TRBD2; v_gene: TRBV2; j_gene: TRBJ2-5; abundance: NA; CDR3nt: TGTGCCAGCGCGCCCTCCCCGCGGGGGGGTCCGGAGACCCAGTACTTC; CDR3aa: CASAPSPRGGPETQYF
d_gene: NA; v_gene: TRBV15; j_gene: TRBJ2-7; abundance: NA; CDR3nt: TGTGCCACCAGCAGAGATTACCTAGTTAGCGGGACAGGGAAGGACGAGCAGTACTTC; CDR3aa: CATSRDYLVSGTGKDEQYF
d_gene: NA; v_gene: TRBV10-3; j_gene: TRBJ2-4; abundance: NA; CDR3nt: TGTGCCATCAGTGAGTCTCGGGACACCCCGGGCCGAAACATTCAGTACTTC; CDR3aa: CAISESRDTPGRNIQYF
d_gene: TRBD1; v_gene: TRBV6-5; j_gene: TRBJ1-5; abundance: NA; CDR3nt: TGTGCCAGCAGTAGCGGAGGGGGCAGGCAGCCCCAGCATTTT; CDR3aa: CASSSGGGRQPQHF
d_gene: NA; v_gene: TRBV5-1; j_gene: TRBJ1-4; abundance: NA; CDR3nt: TGCGCCAGCAGCTTATCGGGGGTAACTAATGAAAAACTGTTTTTT; CDR3aa: CASSLSGVTNEKLFF
d_gene: TRBD1; v_gene: TRBV29-1; j_gene: TRBJ1-4; abundance: NA; CDR3nt: TGCAGCGTGAGGACAGGTGCTAATGAAAAACTGTTTTTT; CDR3aa: CSVRTGANEKLFF
d_gene: NA; v_gene: TRBV9; j_gene: TRBJ1-4; abundance: NA; CDR3nt: TGTGCCAGCAGCGGCAGGGAACAGGGAAAACTGTTTTTT; CDR3aa: CASSGREQGKLFF
d_gene: NA; v_gene: TRBV6-5; j_gene: TRBJ2-2; abundance: NA; CDR3nt: TGTGCCAGCAGCCCCCGAGATTCGGGGGAGCTGTTTTTT; CDR3aa: CASSPRDSGELFF
d_gene: NA; v_gene: TRBV29-1; j_gene: TRBJ1-5; abundance: NA; CDR3nt: TGCAGCGTCCCCTGGAGGTCTTTCAATCAGCCCCAGCATTTT; CDR3aa: CSVPWRSFNQPQHF
d_gene: NA; v_gene: TRBV10-3; j_gene: TRBJ1-3; abundance: NA; CDR3nt: TGTGCCGCCAGGGAGGCAAACACCATATATTTT; CDR3aa: CAAREANTIYF
d_gene: NA; v_gene: TRBV7-8; j_gene: TRBJ2-2; abundance: few; CDR3nt: TGTGCCAGCAGCTTAGCTCCGTCGCCGGAGCTGTTTTTT; CDR3aa: CASSLAPSPELFF
d_gene: NA; v_gene: TRBV19; j_gene: TRBJ1-5; abundance: NA; CDR3nt: TGTGCCAGTAGTAGGACTAGCAATCAGCCCCAGCATTTT; CDR3aa: CASSRTSNQPQHF
d_gene: NA; v_gene: TRBV30; j_gene: TRBJ1-1; abundance: NA; CDR3nt: TGTGCCTGGGCCCGGAGGACCGGGGGAGTTAACACTGAAGCTTTCTTT; CDR3aa: CAWARRTGGVNTEAFF